The 26 T cell receptor beta chains listed next were all sequenced from one sample in a study of blood T cell repertoires in COVID-19. The assay was immunoSEQ multiplex PCR, and TCRdb's table has in-frame clones only and misses some. The sample has roughly 250,000 clones; about 93% are singletons. Material for sequencing was peripheral blood. The receptors derive from a man under 40 with COVID-19, enrolled during active disease.

This clone was observed once. This chain uses TRBV19 with TRBJ1-1; TRBD1 agrees at 7 bases. Looked up from germline, CDR1 is LNHDA and CDR2 is SQIVND (reference sequence). V was pared by 3 bases and J by 0 bases, with 7 bases of the junction left unmatched. This CDR3 region has 16 residues. CDR3 sequence (DNA): TGTGCCAGTAGTATGGGAACAGGGGAGATGAACACTGAAGCTTTCTTT. It translates to CASSMGTGEMNTEAFF. Drawing the rest from reference TRBV19 and TRBJ1-1, the complete variable domain is DGGITQSPKYLFRKEGQNVTLSCEQNLNHDAMYWYRQDPGQGLRLIYYSQIVNDFQKGDIAEGYSVSREKKESFPLTVTSAQKNPTAFYLCASSMGTGEMNTEAFFGQGTRLTVV.

The chain has TRBV5-4 and TRBJ2-3; 10 bases fit TRBD1. There are 15 residues in the CDR3. The junction had 5 bases not matched to a gene; V was cut back by 2 bases and J by 5 bases. Germline values: CDR1 SGHNT, CDR2 YYREEE (reference sequence). CDR3: CASSFDRGRLDTQYF. The DNA of the CDR3 is TGTGCCAGCAGCTTTGACAGGGGGCGCTTAGATACGCAGTATTTT.

J is TRBJ1-4 and V is TRBV5-1; TRBD1 matches 9 bases. In germline, CDR1 is SGHRS, CDR2 YFSETQ. Trimming at V came to 2 bases and at J to 6 bases, leaving 2 bases not matched to a gene. CDR3 length: 14 amino acids. DNA for the CDR3: TGCGCCAGCAGCTTACAGGGGGCCGATGAAAAACTGTTTTTT. Amino acids: CASSLQGADEKLFF.

This clone was detected once. V gene TRBV9 combines with J gene TRBJ2-7, with a weak D call TRBD2 (5 bases). The CDR3 covers 15 residues. Trimming shortened V by 2 bases and J by 0 bases, and 12 bases separated the two germline ends. CDR1 is SGDLS, CDR2 YYNGEE, per germline. In DNA form, the CDR3 reads TGTGCCAGCAGCGTCCGAGGGTCGGGCTCCTACGAGCAGTACTTC. This codes for CASSVRGSGSYEQYF. Full variable domain (missing parts from reference TRBV9 and TRBJ2-7): DSGVTQTPKHLITATGQRVTLRCSPRSGDLSVYWYQQSLDQGLQFLIQYYNGEERAKGNILERFSAQQFPDLHSELNLSSLELGDSALYFCASSVRGSGSYEQYFGPGTRLTVT.

This chain connects TRBV28 to TRBJ1-6; D gene uncertain. The V gene lost 8 bases and the J gene lost 2 bases, with 16 bases spanning the gap. Germline V gene data show CDR1 as MDHEN and CDR2 as SYDVKM. The CDR3 sequence is 16 residues long. CDR3 amino acids: CASGSGSGTYNSPLHF. The CDR3 DNA follows: TGTGCCAGCGGCTCCGGATCGGGGACCTATAATTCACCCCTCCACTTT.

The chain uses TRBV4-1 and TRBJ2-7; 9 bases match TRBD1. The CDR3 totals 16 residues. Germline V gene lookup returns CDR1 MGHRA and CDR2 YSYEKL. Trimming cost V 0 bases and J 9 bases; bases outside gene matches: 12. CDR3 in DNA: TGCGCCAGCAGCCAAGATGTCGTGACAGGGGGTGTTGGGCAGTACTTC. Protein: CASSQDVVTGGVGQYF.

The chain recombines TRBV5-1 with TRBJ2-2; weak D call: TRBD1 (5 bases). The CDR3 covers 15 residues. With 0 bases removed from V and 4 bases from J, the gap between germline ends came to 10 bases. Germline V CDR1 and CDR2: SGHRS, YFSETQ. CDR3 amino acids: CASSLVQGPTGELFF. The CDR3 DNA reads as TGCGCCAGCAGCTTGGTGCAGGGTCCCACCGGGGAGCTGTTTTTT. The whole variable domain, remainder taken from reference TRBV5-1 and TRBJ2-2, is KAGVTQTPRYLIKTRGQQVTLSCSPISGHRSVSWYQQTPGQGLQFLFEYFSETQRNKGNFPGRFSGRQFSNSRSEMNVSTLELGDSALYLCASSLVQGPTGELFFGEGSRLTVL.

The J gene is TRBJ2-2, the V gene TRBV3-1 (or the pseudogene TRBV3-2); TRBD1 aligns across 7 bases. V shed 4 bases, J shed 0 bases, and the junction held 5 bases outside the gene matches. CDR1 is LGHDT and CDR2 is YNNKEL in the germline V gene (reference sequence). The CDR3 has 16 amino acids. CDR3 sequence: CASSRGGRTNTGELFF. The CDR3 region has the DNA TGTGCCAGCAGCCGAGGGGGCCGGACGAACACCGGGGAGCTGTTTTTT.

The genes are TRBV2 and TRBJ2-2; 14 bases agree with TRBD2. The germline CDR1 and CDR2 sequences are SNHLY and FYNNEI. The ends lost 6 bases at V and 1 base at J; junction bases unmatched: 1. CDR3 length: 16 residues. The CDR3 here is CASRGLAGGNTGELFF. DNA for the CDR3: TGTGCCAGCAGAGGACTAGCGGGGGGGAACACCGGGGAGCTGTTTTTT. The entire variable domain, with the rest obtained from reference TRBV2 and TRBJ2-2, is as follows: EPEVTQTPSHQVTQMGQEVILRCVPISNHLYFYWYRQILGQKVEFLVSFYNNEISEKSEIFDDQFSVERPDGSNFTLKIRSTKLEDSAMYFCASRGLAGGNTGELFFGEGSRLTVL.

This clone was detected only once. This sequence joins TRBV27 and TRBJ1-4; D ambiguous. The germline CDR1 and CDR2 sequences are MNHEY and SMNVEV (reference sequence). CDR3 length equals 15 residues. Trimming left V 4 bases short and J 3 bases short, with 12 bases between. Written as DNA, the CDR3 is TGTGCCAGCAGTTGGGGTGGGGAGGCTAATGAAAAACTGTTTTTT. As protein: CASSWGGEANEKLFF.

CDR3 nucleotides: TGTGCCAGTAGGACAGTTTATGGCTACACCTTC. Protein product: CASRTVYGYTF. This chain links TRBV19 with TRBJ1-2, with a weak D call TRBD1 (5 bases). Per germline, CDR1 LNHDA and CDR2 SQIVND (reference sequence). The V end lost 6 bases, the J end lost 5 bases, and 7 bases lay between the germline ends. The CDR3 length is 11 residues.

This clone was detected only once. The rearrangement links TRBV13 to TRBJ1-5; D is uncertain. The CDR3 contains 15 residues. Deletions cut 0 bases from V and 1 base from J, with 7 bases between. CDR1 and CDR2 (germline): PRHDT, FYEKMQ (reference sequence). In DNA, the CDR3 is TGTGCCAGCAGCTTAGGTGGAGGGAGCAATCAGCCCCAGCATTTT. It translates to CASSLGGGSNQPQHF. Full variable domain (outside the CDR3, taken from reference TRBV13 and TRBJ1-5): AAGVIQSPRHLIKEKRETATLKCYPIPRHDTVYWYQQGPGQDPQFLISFYEKMQSDKGSIPDRFSAQQFSDYHSELNMSSLELGDSALYFCASSLGGGSNQPQHFGDGTRLSIL.

The chain has TRBV6-4 and TRBJ1-3, with 7 bases matching TRBD1. The length of the CDR3 is 18 residues. Germline CDR1 is MRHNA and CDR2 is SNTAGT. V was pared by 0 bases and J by 0 bases, with 8 bases of the junction left unmatched. CDR3 coding DNA: TGTGCCAGCAGTGACTCGAAGGGACAGCCCAACTCTGGAAACACCATATATTTT. Its protein is CASSDSKGQPNSGNTIYF.

V usage is TRBV5-1 and J usage is TRBJ1-2; 7 bases are shared with TRBD1. After removal of 0 bases from V and 2 bases from J, the junction contained 4 bases not matched to a gene. This CDR3 contains 15 residues. CDR1 and CDR2 (germline): SGHRS, YFSETQ. CDR3 sequence: CASSLVAGGNYGYTF. CDR3 coding DNA: TGCGCCAGCAGCTTGGTGGCAGGGGGAAACTATGGCTACACCTTC. The whole variable domain, remainder taken from reference TRBV5-1 and TRBJ1-2, is KAGVTQTPRYLIKTRGQQVTLSCSPISGHRSVSWYQQTPGQGLQFLFEYFSETQRNKGNFPGRFSGRQFSNSRSEMNVSTLELGDSALYLCASSLVAGGNYGYTFGSGTRLTVV.

The V call is TRBV5-1, the J call TRBJ2-7, with 12 bases aligning to TRBD2. Germline values: CDR1 SGHRS, CDR2 YFSETQ. Germline trimming cut 0 bases from V and 7 bases from J; bases unmatched to any gene: 5. This CDR3 spans 15 amino acids. The CDR3 region is CASSLVSSGRVEQYF. The CDR3 DNA reads as TGCGCCAGCAGCTTGGTATCTAGCGGGAGGGTTGAGCAGTACTTC.

For the CDR3, the DNA is TGTGCCAGCAGCGTGGGACAGGCCACAGATACGCAGTATTTT. This encodes CASSVGQATDTQYF. The genes are TRBV9 and TRBJ2-3; 8 bases are a match to TRBD1. This CDR3 comprises 14 residues. The ends lost 2 bases at V and 2 bases at J; junction bases unmatched: 1. Germline V gives CDR1 SGDLS, CDR2 YYNGEE.

The V call is TRBV14, the J call TRBJ1-2, with TRBD1 matching over 10 bases. The V gene's germline CDR1 is SGHDN and CDR2 FVKESK. The length of the CDR3 is 14 residues. The trim removed 5 bases at V and 7 bases at J, leaving 7 bases unmatched. DNA for the CDR3: TGTGCCAGCAGCTCAGACAGGGGGCTAGGTGGCTACACCTTC. Translating it yields CASSSDRGLGGYTF.

V usage is TRBV30 and J usage is TRBJ1-2; possible D gene TRBD1, 6 bases. This CDR3 is built from 14 residues. Looked up from germline, CDR1 is GTSNPN and CDR2 is SVGIG (reference sequence). V was cut by 4 bases and J by 3 bases, with 15 bases left in between. The CDR3 DNA follows: TGTGCCTGGAACGTAGAAGGGGGGGACTATGGCTACACCTTC. Protein product: CAWNVEGGDYGYTF.

This clone appeared a single time. The chain joins TRBV5-6 to TRBJ2-1, with 9 bases fitting TRBD2. The germline V gene encodes CDR1 SGHDT and CDR2 YYEEEE. The CDR3 spans 16 residues. V was clipped by 3 bases and J by 10 bases; unmatched bases: 14. This CDR3 is CASSSVGLAGNGEQFF. In nucleotides, the CDR3 is TGTGCCAGCAGCTCCGTCGGCCTAGCGGGGAACGGGGAGCAGTTCTTC.

The rearrangement links TRBV11-2 to TRBJ1-2, with 10 positions matching TRBD1. Per the germline V gene, CDR1 is SGHAT and CDR2 is FQNNGV. After removal of 4 bases from V and 6 bases from J, the junction contained 5 bases not matched to a gene. CDR3 length: 14 amino acids. CDR3 nucleotide sequence: TGTGCCAGCAGCTCCCAGACAGGGGGCCATGGCTACACCTTC. It translates to CASSSQTGGHGYTF.

The V call is TRBV3-1 (or the pseudogene TRBV3-2), the J call TRBJ2-3, with no clear D. Germline lookup yields CDR1 LGHDT and CDR2 YNNKEL (reference sequence). V was trimmed by 0 bases and J by 4 bases, leaving 11 bases between them. The CDR3 runs to 15 residues. DNA of the CDR3: TGTGCCAGCAGCCAAGATCCCCGGGTGGCAGATACGCAGTATTTT. It specifies CASSQDPRVADTQYF.

The genes are TRBV19 and TRBJ2-3; 10 nucleotides match TRBD1. CDR3 size: 16 residues. Germline CDR1 is LNHDA and CDR2 is SQIVND (reference sequence). The trim removed 5 bases at V and 2 bases at J, leaving 7 bases unmatched. DNA of the CDR3: TGTGCCAGTAGTTTCTTGACAGGGGGCACCACAGATACGCAGTATTTT. This translates into CASSFLTGGTTDTQYF.

The genes are TRBV5-1 and TRBJ2-3, with D possibly TRBD1 on 5 matching bases. The V end was cut by 0 bases, the J end by 0 bases, with 8 bases between. CDR1 is SGHRS and CDR2 is YFSETQ in the germline V gene. The CDR3 length is 15 residues. The CDR3 coding sequence is TGCGCCAGCAGCTTGGGGACAACTAGCACAGATACGCAGTATTTT. Translating gives CASSLGTTSTDTQYF.

V gene TRBV27 combines with J gene TRBJ1-2; TRBD1 agrees at 7 bases. Trimming cost V 4 bases and J 4 bases; bases outside gene matches: 12. CDR1 and CDR2 (germline): MNHEY, SMNVEV (reference sequence). The CDR3 loop spans 16 amino acids. CDR3 sequence: CASSSYRGRYIYGYTF. In nucleotides, the CDR3 is TGTGCCAGCAGTTCCTACAGGGGAAGATACATCTATGGCTACACCTTC.

The V call is TRBV2, the J call TRBJ1-4, with D perhaps matching TRBD1 (6 bases). The CDR3 length is 14 residues. CDR1 SNHLY and CDR2 FYNNEI come from the germline V gene. The V and J ends lost 8 bases and 6 bases respectively, with 16 bases between them. The CDR3 is CASLLGAGDEKLFF. CDR3 sequence (DNA): TGTGCCAGCCTCCTTGGGGCAGGGGATGAAAAACTGTTTTTT.

The genes are TRBV5-1 and TRBJ2-1, with D possibly matching TRBD1 (5 bases). Germline V CDR1 and CDR2: SGHRS, YFSETQ. The V end was cut by 4 bases, the J end by 8 bases, with 13 bases between. The CDR3 length is 13 residues. This CDR3 reads CASSPSTVDEQFF. The CDR3 nucleotides are TGCGCCAGCAGCCCCTCGACAGTTGATGAGCAGTTCTTC.